This TCR beta chain stems from a study of cytomegalovirus exposure and HLA in healthy donors (dated by TCRdb to about 2017). A note on the overall study: In an earlier analysis of 450 to 750 of the donors, about 260 Gb of sequence data and 120 million or so unique TCR beta sequences from 150 million to 200 million T cells were reported. An early release covering around 630 HLA-typed donors comprised about 310 gigabases of sequencing data and 85 million or so unique TCR sequences. Of the roughly 400 genotyped donors, approximately 80% fell in the genetic ancestry cluster associated with self-reported Caucasian donors. The study aimed to test whether signatures of past pathogen exposure could be identified by cataloging public T cell receptors. The study profiled the T cell repertoires of more than 500 subjects by immunosequencing and related them to cytomegalovirus serostatus. Besides the first cohort of more than 650 subjects, a separate validation cohort made up of 120 different subjects was used. To predict cytomegalovirus infection status, the study combined high-throughput TCR immunosequencing, statistical association of individual TCRs with disease status, and machine learning. In a later analysis, previously published TCR beta repertoires from 600 to 850 donors were re-analyzed and high-resolution HLA genotyping was added so that TCR occurrence patterns could be studied. Rather than using new phenotypic data, the later analysis identified candidate immune exposures from TCR beta sequences and from how often those sequences occurred across donors. An earlier analysis of around 580 of the donors used high-throughput TCR beta sequencing to judge whether each TCR beta V gene segment behaved as functional or pseudogenic. Donor age, sex, ethnicity and CMV serostatus were compiled together with the repertoire data. A later genetic analysis used genome-wide SNP genotypes for about 55% of the 666 donors, treating that subset as a discovery cohort. All discovery cohort repertoires had been generated on a single sequencing platform. Both class I and class II loci were covered by HLA typing, at four-digit resolution. Typing coverage varied by locus: roughly 629-630 donors for A, B, C, DRB1 and DQB1; roughly 510 for DQA1; approximately 570 for DPA1; some 470 for DPB1. About five DR-DQ haplotypes were treated as single units for association and clustering because of strong linkage in the cohort. Among some 410 genotyped donors of the cohort, an average of approximately 200,000 unique TCR beta nucleotide sequences was sequenced per donor, of which approximately 19% were non-productive. Study-wide conclusions, independent of this receptor: According to the authors, the approach could potentially be generalized to other disease states and immunological phenotypes. Because counts were too low, approximately 18 rarely observed V segments, including chromosome 9 orphons, were excluded from the earlier analysis of 587 of the donors. A further reported finding was that TCR beta sequences accurately predicted the HLA-A and HLA-B alleles for most subjects in the first cohort. According to a later analysis, parvovirus B19, influenza, CMV and Epstein-Barr virus appeared linked to several top co-occurrence clusters. In a later analysis, TCR association rates were found to vary across HLA loci, with the most associated TCRs seen for DRB1 alleles and the fewest for HLA-C alleles. Because HLA typing was unavailable for some donors at each locus, only the typed subset was used in association tests. According to a later genetic analysis, donors in an Asian-associated ancestry cluster had fewer N-insertions in productive TCRs than the roughly 660-donor mean. Broadly in line with IMGT annotations, most TCR beta V segments showed up in productive rearrangements about 90% or about 30% of the time in an earlier analysis of some 590 of the donors. Most TCR sequences were observed very rarely across donors, whereas some public TCRs were present in many individuals. When HLA alleles, especially DR and DQ, strongly co-occurred, attributing TCR associations to individual alleles was difficult. Because the 87-base-pair reads could not distinguish some IMGT-functional V segments, including TRBV6-2 and TRBV6-3, those segments were excluded. Compared with equally common non-associated chains, HLA-associated TCR beta chains in a later analysis were more clonally expanded and had lower generation probabilities. The cohort was sequenced for TCR beta chains only, and without alpha or paired-chain data the features that could be detected were limited. In a later genetic analysis, a missense DCLRE1C variant was associated with V-gene and J-gene trimming of TCR beta chains, and the association was replicated in an independent cohort. At a false discovery rate of 0.05, a later analysis linked under 20,000 TCR beta sequences to specific HLA alleles. Correlated functional status among segregating V segments might reflect linkage disequilibrium, but an unknown experimental factor could not be ruled out. For the cohort, immune exposure information was limited to CMV serostatus. According to a later analysis, most CMV-associated TCR beta chains appeared to be HLA-restricted, and the HLA associations seemed to be driven largely by CMV exposure. Roughly uniform sequencing depth across donors was assumed in presence/absence analyses, although this assumption may not hold. The classifier was reported to diagnose cytomegalovirus status with high specificity and sensitivity in both the original cohort and the validation cohort. A few of the identified cytomegalovirus-associated TCR beta chains were confirmed in vitro to be specific for cytomegalovirus antigens. A total of some 180 TCR beta chains were listed by the study as associated with cytomegalovirus. A cluster of highly shared sequence variants was judged likely to be a technical artifact of the sequencing pipeline.

The protocol used for the library was the immunoSEQ multiplex PCR assay. For the multiplex PCR, a mixture combining 60 forward primers for TCR Vbeta segments and 13 reverse primers for TCR Jbeta segments was used. Amplification of the CDR3 region of rearranged TCR beta genes was performed with a multiplex PCR assay on genomic DNA. The amplified TCR beta libraries were sequenced on the Illumina HiSeq System as 87-base-pair reads. As for the authors' bioinformatics: A later analysis counted tens of millions of unique TCR beta chains across the 600 to 850 repertoires, and around 9.9 million of these chains were shared by at least two donors. Raw reads were error-corrected and collapsed into unique sequences by a nearest-neighbor algorithm in which closely related sequences were merged to remove PCR and sequencing errors. Alignment of CDR3 sequences to IMGT reference sequences was used to assign V, D and J gene segments. For a sequence to be retained, a match of at least six nucleotides was required to both a V gene segment and a J gene segment. Rearrangements were classified as productive when the CDR3 lacked stop codons and remained in frame with V and J, and all other rearrangements were classified as non-productive. Following IMGT convention, CDR3 was defined as the stretch from the second conserved V-encoded cysteine to the conserved J-encoded phenylalanine. In an earlier analysis of approximately 590 of the donors, sequences lacking an unambiguous match to a single V gene segment were excluded. In an earlier analysis of a few hundred of the donors, V segments were called functional above 56.7% productive rearrangements and were called segregating when the between-donor standard deviation exceeded 5%. A statistical classification framework was built to diagnose cytomegalovirus status from the catalog of TCR beta chain sequences. A later analysis assigned V and J genes by comparing TCR nucleotide sequences with IMGT/GENE-DB human TR gene sequences. A later analysis assigned CDR3 sequences and most-parsimonious VDJ recombination scenarios with the TCRdist pipeline. In a later analysis, each TCR beta chain was defined by its CDR3 amino acid sequence together with its V-gene family, and reads lacking a unique V-gene family were excluded. To address suspected cross-contamination and a sequencing artifact, a later analysis removed several hundred highly shared, low-generation-probability nucleotide sequences. For each public chain, a later analysis derived a clonal expansion index from normalized ranks of inferred template counts within each repertoire. In a later analysis, generation probabilities were computed using a VDJ recombination model fitted to out-of-frame rearrangements, and the results were checked against IGoR. In a later analysis, TCR-TCR, TCR-HLA and TCR-CMV co-occurrence was scored with hypergeometric tests, and a repertoire-size bias correction was applied to TCR pairs. A later analysis estimated false discovery rates by permuting HLA or CMV assignments 20 times. In a later analysis, co-occurring TCRs were grouped using DBSCAN, with TCRdist sequence similarity added in when clustering inside HLA-allele-positive subsets. Co-occurrence clustering excluded repertoires with fewer than 30,000 or more than 120,000 public chains, plus five with anomalous nucleotide sharing. Drawn from immuneACCESS, this table holds only the in-frame rearrangements with V and J called that TCRdb kept. Clones are partly lost; checked studies trace under half to an unresolved V gene and leave the rest unexplained. V and J calls and clone size are copied from that table; D and trimming were computed from the DNA. This sample comprises 130,000 to 150,000 clones, roughly 80% of them detected only once. The ten largest clones take up around 7.1% of the sample.

The cohort was made up of several hundred healthy bone marrow donors. All cohort members were sampled while nominally healthy, although unrecorded immune exposures were likely present. The donor tested CMV seropositive, placing the donor among the 250 to 350 seropositive members of the cohort. A peripheral blood sample was collected from each donor, and TCR beta sequencing was performed on peripheral blood mononuclear cells. Genomic DNA was extracted from the blood cell samples with the Qiagen DNeasy Blood Extraction Kit. V loses 1 base of germline sequence and J loses 5 bases, and the interval between the two ends is 12 bases. CDR1 and CDR2 are read off the germline V gene as MGHDK and SYGVNS. The CDR3 contains 14 residues, cysteine and phenylalanine counted. Of the read, only the CDR3 DNA is kept; its 42 bases are in frame from base 1. Comment on this clone: The target of this receptor is not known. Base qualities are not at hand, and no much larger clone is one base apart.

The sample taken for sequencing was PBMCs. The receptor comes from a woman aged 40 to 55 in good health and CMV-seropositive. The V gene is TRBV25-1 and the J gene is TRBJ2-7; the D gene cannot be resolved reliably. The sequence in DNA is TGTGCCAGCAGTGAATTTGGTCCCTACGACGAGCAGTACTTC. Its translation reads: CASSEFGPYDEQYF.